This T cell receptor beta chain was sequenced for a study of immune evolution from preneoplasia to lung adenocarcinoma. The table came from immunoSEQ multiplex PCR; TCRdb's copy has only in-frame clones and leaves some out. The table shows approximately 6,600 clones, with over 60% occurring only once. H&E slides confirmed each diagnosis, reviewed by two pathologists independently. After pathologic assessment, macro-dissection selected premalignant or tumor cells for extraction. V shed 4 bases, J shed 5 bases, and the junction held 8 bases outside the gene matches. Per germline, CDR1 SGHRS and CDR2 YFSETQ. The CDR3 contains 15 residues.

This TCR came from a person aged 55-85 years with lung adenocarcinoma. This sequence joins TRBV5-1 and TRBJ1-4; 7 nucleotides align to TRBD1. The specimen was FFPE minimally invasive lung adenocarcinoma tissue. This CDR3 is CASSQTGTANEKLFF. DNA for the CDR3: TGCGCCAGCAGCCAGACCGGGACAGCCAATGAAAAACTGTTTTTT.